The clone carrying this TCR beta chain was observed a few times. What it recognizes is unknown. This specimen belongs to a study of early T cells in non-severe SARS-CoV-2 infection. Study-wide context: Sequenced material consisted of bulk RNA (from unsorted whole blood), and chains were unpaired.

Individual cDNA molecules each received unique molecular identifiers attached to them. In TCRdb, the 5' RACE reads were re-called with MiXCR into one record per CDR3 protein. The data contain around 23,000 distinct CDR3 sequences, 3.5% to 5.5% of them seen just once; the ten biggest clones take up approximately 19%. Study results and caveats: Matching with VDJdb favored anti-spike CD8 responses (missing private and CD4 specificities).

V was clipped by 0 bases and J by 4 bases, with 6 bases between them. The CDR3 is 13 amino acids. Germline V gene lookup returns CDR1 MNHEY and CDR2 SVGAGI. The sequence was obtained from an adult who was a healthcare worker with PCR-confirmed SARS-CoV-2 infection or an uninfected control (not recorded which). This chain joins TRBV6-5 and TRBJ1-1; D call uncertain. Sequencing used whole blood. The CDR3 coding sequence is TGTGCCAGCAGTTACTCAACTGGCACTGAAGCTTTCTTT. It encodes CASSYSTGTEAFF.